This T cell receptor (beta chain) was obtained from a study of T-cell memory formation after mild COVID-19. Study findings and constraints: There was no confirmation that second-wave clones peaking on day 37 were SARS-CoV-2 specific. That cross-reactive memory joined was suggested by some responding clones appearing in pre-infection memory. Clones which contracted sat mainly in CM and EM if CD4+, and in EMRA if CD8+.

As regards this clonotype: What it binds is unknown.

TCR alpha and TCR beta cDNA libraries carrying sample barcodes and UMIs were produced by 5'RACE using constant-segment primers. TCRdb itself ran the 5' RACE reads through MiXCR, one entry per CDR3 protein. Among 560,000 or so distinct CDR3 sequences listed, 17% were seen once. The germline V gene encodes CDR1 SGHVS and CDR2 FQNEAQ. The V gene lost 8 bases and the J gene lost 1 base, with 11 bases spanning the gap. This CDR3 contains 13 residues. The receptor comes from an adult woman who had mild COVID-19 (a few samples of this study predate the infection). Cell type and time point are not known. The chain joins TRBV7-8 to TRBJ2-5, with no clear D. The source material was PBMCs or a T cell subset sorted from them (not recorded which). In DNA form, the CDR3 reads TGTGCCAGCTGCCCGTGGGGCCAAGAGACCCAGTACTTC. Its protein product is CASCPWGQETQYF.